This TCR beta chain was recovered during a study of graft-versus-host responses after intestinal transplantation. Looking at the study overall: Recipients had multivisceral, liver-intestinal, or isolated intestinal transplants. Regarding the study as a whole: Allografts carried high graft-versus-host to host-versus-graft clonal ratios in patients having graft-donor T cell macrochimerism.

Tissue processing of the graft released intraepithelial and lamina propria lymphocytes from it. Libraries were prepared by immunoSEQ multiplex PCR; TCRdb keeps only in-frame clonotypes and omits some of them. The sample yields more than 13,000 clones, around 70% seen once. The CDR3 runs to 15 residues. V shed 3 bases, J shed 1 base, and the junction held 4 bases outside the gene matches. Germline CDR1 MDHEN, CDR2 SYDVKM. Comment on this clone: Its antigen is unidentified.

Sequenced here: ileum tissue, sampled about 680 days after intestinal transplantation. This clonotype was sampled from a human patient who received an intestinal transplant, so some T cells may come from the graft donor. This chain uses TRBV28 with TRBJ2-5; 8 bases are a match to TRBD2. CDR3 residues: CASSFLTSGQETQYF. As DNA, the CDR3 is TGTGCCAGCAGTTTCCTTACTAGCGGCCAAGAGACCCAGTACTTC.